Listed below are T cell receptor beta chains from one sample, sequenced in a study of response to subunit inactivated influenza vaccine. TCRdb re-called the RT-PCR reads with MiXCR, one entry per CDR3 protein. Of about half a million distinct CDR3 sequences in the sample, roughly 25% were seen once. The material was CD4+ T cells sorted from PBMCs, obtained 4 to 6 days after vaccination. These receptors were collected from a man in his fifties or sixties who received an inactivated influenza vaccine. The CDR3 runs from the conserved cysteine through the conserved F or W. The order of the fields is D gene, V gene, J gene, clone size, CDR3 length, CDR3 DNA, CDR3 protein. D genes are given only for firm matches. Size is omitted from some rows. Given values are once, few, many or a class for expanded clones.

NA	TRBV12-3/TRBV12-4	TRBJ2-7	NA	13	TGTGCCAGCAGTTTTAGCAGGGACCACGAGCAGTACTTC	CASSFSRDHEQYF
NA	TRBV28	TRBJ2-3	few	16	TGTGCCAGCAGTGCCTACAGCGACCCTCATCGGGATACGCAGTATTTT	CASSAYSDPHRDTQYF
NA	TRBV12-3/TRBV12-4	TRBJ2-7	NA	12	TGTGCCAGCAGCCCAAGCTTAGTCGAGCAGTACTTC	CASSPSLVEQYF
TRBD2	TRBV20-1	TRBJ2-5	NA	15	TGCAGTGCAACCGGGACTAGCGGGGGGTCTGAGACCCAGTACTTC	CSATGTSGGSETQYF
NA	TRBV20-1	TRBJ2-1	NA	13	TGCAGTGCTAGTAAGGGCCGGGACAATGAGCAGTTCTTC	CSASKGRDNEQFF
NA	TRBV20-1	TRBJ1-2	few	10	TGCAGTGCTGCCCCTGATGGCTACACCTTC	CSAAPDGYTF
TRBD1	TRBV30	TRBJ2-7	NA	15	TGTGCCTGGAACCGTATGGGACAGAGCTCCTACGAGCAGTACTTC	CAWNRMGQSSYEQYF
TRBD1	TRBV7-9	TRBJ2-7	NA	15	TGTGCCAGCAGCCAGGGACAGGGGGATTTATACGAGCAGTACTTC	CASSQGQGDLYEQYF
TRBD2	TRBV5-1	TRBJ2-1	NA	15	TGCGCCAGCAGCTCTACCGGGACTAGTGCCATTGAGCAGTTCTTC	CASSSTGTSAIEQFF
TRBD1	TRBV13	TRBJ2-7	many	12	TGTGCCAGCAGCAACCGGGACAGCGAGCAGTACTTC	CASSNRDSEQYF
NA	TRBV20-1	TRBJ1-5	few	14	TGCAGTGCTAGAGGTGAGACGGGCAGTCAGCCCCAGCATTTT	CSARGETGSQPQHF
NA	TRBV12-3/TRBV12-4	TRBJ1-4	NA	14	TGTGCCAGCAGTCCCGGGAGGGCGCGTGAAAAACTGTTTTTT	CASSPGRAREKLFF
NA	TRBV5-1	TRBJ2-7	NA	15	TGCGCCAGCAGCTTGGCCCCTGGTCAGGGGTACGAGCAGTACTTC	CASSLAPGQGYEQYF
NA	TRBV5-1	TRBJ1-1	few	16	TGCGCCAGCAGCTTGTGGGGGGCGGATTTGAACACTGAAGCTTTCTTT	CASSLWGADLNTEAFF
TRBD2	TRBV4-1	TRBJ2-1	NA	20	TGCGCCAGCAGCCCCCTCGCGCTAGCGGGAGGAGTTTGGTCTTACAATGAGCAGTTCTTC	CASSPLALAGGVWSYNEQFF
TRBD1	TRBV7-8	TRBJ1-6	few	16	TGTGCCAGCAGCTTAGCACCGGGACAGGGGAATTCACCCCTCCACTTT	CASSLAPGQGNSPLHF
NA	TRBV7-2	TRBJ2-2	NA	15	TGTGCCAGCAGCCACAGGATAACAAAACCCGGGGAGCTGTTTTTT	CASSHRITKPGELFF
NA	TRBV28	TRBJ2-7	NA	12	TGTGCCAGCAGTTTCTGGGACTACGAGCAGTACTTC	CASSFWDYEQYF
TRBD1	TRBV20-1	TRBJ1-5	NA	14	TGCAGTGCTAGTCAGGGGGGCCTCAATCAGCCCCAGCATTTT	CSASQGGLNQPQHF
NA	TRBV20-1	TRBJ2-3	few	13	TGCAGTGCTCCCGAGCGGGTCACAGATACGCAGTATTTT	CSAPERVTDTQYF
NA	TRBV3-1	TRBJ2-5	NA	12	TGTGCCAGCATCTCCCACGGGGAGACCCAGTACTTC	CASISHGETQYF
TRBD2	TRBV5-1	TRBJ2-5	NA	14	TGCGCCAGCAGCGTATCCGGGACTAGCGAGACCCAGTACTTC	CASSVSGTSETQYF
TRBD2	TRBV6-5	TRBJ2-1	few	15	TGTGCCAGCAGTTACGGGCGACTAGCGGGACTCGAGCAGTTCTTC	CASSYGRLAGLEQFF
NA	TRBV5-1	TRBJ2-3	NA	13	TGCGCCAGCAGCGACTCTAGCACAGATACGCAGTATTTT	CASSDSSTDTQYF
TRBD2	TRBV29-1	TRBJ2-5	NA	13	TGCAGCGTTGTAGTAGCGGGACGGGAGACCCAGTACTTC	CSVVVAGRETQYF
NA	TRBV29-1	TRBJ1-5	NA	12	TGCAGCATACAGGGTTGCGATCAGCCCCAGCATTTT	CSIQGCDQPQHF
NA	TRBV4-2	TRBJ2-7	few	15	TGTGCCAGCAGCCAAGGGACACCGGGCAGCTACGAGCAGTACTTC	CASSQGTPGSYEQYF
NA	TRBV6-6	TRBJ2-3	NA	13	TGTGCCAGCAGTTCTCTTTTAGCAGATACGCAGTATTTT	CASSSLLADTQYF
NA	TRBV29-1	TRBJ2-3	NA	11	TGCAGCGTTGCGGCGGGACATACGCAGTATTTT	CSVAAGHTQYF
TRBD2	TRBV3-1	TRBJ2-3	few	14	TGTGCCAGCAGCCCCAGGACTAGAACAGATACGCAGTATTTT	CASSPRTRTDTQYF
NA	TRBV5-5	TRBJ2-5	NA	13	TGTGCCAGCAGCCTGTGGACACAAGAGACCCAGTACTTC	CASSLWTQETQYF
NA	TRBV6-1	TRBJ2-7	NA	13	TGTGCCAGCAGCGTAGGACCTTACTACGAGCAGTACTTC	CASSVGPYYEQYF
TRBD1	TRBV6-1	TRBJ1-5	NA	15	TGTGCCAGCAGTCTCAACGGACAGGGAGGTCAGCCCCAGCATTTT	CASSLNGQGGQPQHF
NA	TRBV20-1	TRBJ2-7	few	12	TGCTCACTCTCTACAAGCTCCTACGAGCAGTACTTC	CSLSTSSYEQYF
NA	TRBV7-3	TRBJ2-3	NA	16	TGTGCCAGCAGCTTATTTGGGGGAGGAAGCACAGATACGCAGTATTTT	CASSLFGGGSTDTQYF
TRBD1	TRBV5-1	TRBJ1-6	many	16	TGCGCCAGCAGCGCATCCGGGACAGGGTTTAATTCACCCCTCCACTTT	CASSASGTGFNSPLHF
NA	TRBV20-1	TRBJ1-5	NA	13	TGCAGTGCTAGTTTTAATACCAATCAGCCCCAGCATTTT	CSASFNTNQPQHF
TRBD1	TRBV10-3	TRBJ2-7	few	14	TGTGCCATCAGTGAACAGGGGTACGTGGACGAGCAGTACTTC	CAISEQGYVDEQYF
TRBD1	TRBV20-1	TRBJ2-2	NA	16	TGCAGTGCTAGACTTCCGGGACAGGGTACCACCGGGGAGCTGTTTTTT	CSARLPGQGTTGELFF
NA	TRBV6-1	TRBJ1-6	few	15	TGTGCCAGCAGGGCTGGTAATCTTAATAATTCACCCCTCCACTTT	CASRAGNLNNSPLHF
NA	TRBV6-2/TRBV6-3	TRBJ2-7	NA	13	TGTGCCAGCAGTTACTCGGCAGGGCGCGAGCAGTACTTC	CASSYSAGREQYF
NA	TRBV7-9	TRBJ2-7	NA	12	TGTGCCAGCAGCTCTGGGGCGGGGGAGCAGTACTTC	CASSSGAGEQYF
NA	TRBV4-1	TRBJ2-5	NA	12	TGCGCCAGCAGCCAAATTTCCGGGACCCAGTACTTC	CASSQISGTQYF
NA	TRBV3-1	TRBJ1-6	NA	14	TGTGCCAGCAGCCGCCGGGGGGGAGGTTCACCCCTCCACTTT	CASSRRGGGSPLHF
NA	TRBV10-3	TRBJ1-5	NA	15	TGTGCCATCAGTGAGTCAAATGTGGGCAATCAGCCCCAGCATTTT	CAISESNVGNQPQHF
NA	TRBV5-1	TRBJ2-7	few	14	TGCGCCAGCAGCTTGGGACAGGAAATCTACGAGCAGTACTTC	CASSLGQEIYEQYF
TRBD1	TRBV4-3	TRBJ2-7	few	16	TGCGCCAGCAGCCAAGCCGGGACAGGGCTACCCTACGAGCAGTACTTC	CASSQAGTGLPYEQYF
NA	TRBV12-3/TRBV12-4	TRBJ2-1	NA	14	TGTGCCAGCAGTTTGAGGCCAGGGTGGAGTGAGCAGTTCTTC	CASSLRPGWSEQFF
NA	TRBV6-2/TRBV6-3	TRBJ1-1	NA	15	TGTGCCAGCAGTTACTCGATCCGGGTGAGCACTGAAGCTTTCTTT	CASSYSIRVSTEAFF
NA	TRBV29-1	TRBJ2-7	NA	13	TGCAGCGTTGGGGGTCCCCCGGGGCTCGAGCAGTACTTC	CSVGGPPGLEQYF
NA	TRBV20-1	TRBJ2-5	NA	11	TGCAGTGCTACGCCGTCGGAGACCCAGTACTTC	CSATPSETQYF
NA	TRBV20-1	TRBJ2-2	NA	16	TGCTGTGCTAGAGATCCTAGGAGGGATAGAACCGGGGAGCTGTTTTTT	CCARDPRRDRTGELFF